This T cell receptor (beta chain) was documented in a study of blood T cell repertoires in COVID-19. Overall study context: Researchers got acute and convalescent COVID-19 samples from the United States, Italy and Spain. From T cells, B-cell-depleted T cells, or PBMCs came the material, which was cDNA or gDNA.

This clone showed up just a few times. Between the trimmed V and J ends, which lost 7 bases and 11 bases, there was a span of 9 bases. CDR3 length equals 10 residues. Germline V lookup: CDR1 WSHSY, CDR2 SAAADI. Authors' analysis steps: Amplified reference gene primers provided the basis for estimating nucleated cell counts. Assay: immunoSEQ multiplex PCR; the TCRdb copy retains only in-frame clones and omits some. V and J calls and clone size are copied from that table; D and trimming were computed from the DNA. The table shows under 300,000 clones, with around 78% occurring only once. The clonotype originates from a man between 60 and 70 years old who had recovered from COVID-19. J is TRBJ2-1 and V is TRBV10-2; no clear D. The sequenced sample was peripheral blood. CDR3 protein: CASNREQQFF. DNA for the CDR3: TGCGCCAGCAATCGCGAGCAGCAGTTCTTC.